Shown below are 30 T cell receptor beta chains from a single sample sequenced in a study of CD8 T cells in ankylosing spondylitis. TCRdb reprocessed the 5' RACE reads via MiXCR and lists one record per CDR3 protein. The table shows approximately 350,000 distinct CDR3 sequences, with approximately 22% occurring only once. Specimen: blood, either unsorted or a sorted T cell fraction (not recorded which). Receptor source: a male donor with ankylosing spondylitis or in good health (not recorded which).

The CDR3 here is CASRQWGTDTQYF. In DNA form, the CDR3 reads TGTGCCAGCAGGCAGTGGGGCACAGATACGCAGTATTTT. The rearrangement joins TRBV7-2 to TRBJ2-3, with no clear D. This CDR3 is 13 amino acids long. With 6 bases removed from V and 1 base from J, the gap between germline ends came to 8 bases. The germline V gene encodes CDR1 SGHTA and CDR2 FQGNSA.

This chain links TRBV5-6 with TRBJ2-3; 11 nucleotides agree with TRBD2. V gave up 1 base and J gave up 3 bases; unmatched junction bases: 4. The CDR3 length is 16 residues. The germline V gene encodes CDR1 SGHDT and CDR2 YYEEEE. CDR3 in amino acids: CASSLMTSGETDTQYF. The CDR3 coding sequence is TGTGCCAGCAGCTTGATGACTAGCGGGGAAACAGATACGCAGTATTTT.

The CDR3 sequence is CSARDAASGDQETQYF. CDR3 DNA: TGCAGTGCTAGAGATGCCGCTAGCGGGGACCAAGAGACCCAGTACTTC. The chain couples TRBV20-1 to TRBJ2-5; 9 bases are shared with TRBD2. There are 16 residues in the CDR3. The germline CDR1 and CDR2 sequences are DFQATT and SNEGSKA (reference sequence). V dropped 0 bases and J dropped 0; count of bases not matched to a gene: 5.

The chain carries TRBV6-1 and TRBJ2-2, with 8 bases fitting TRBD2. Germline loops: CDR1 MNHNS, CDR2 SASEGT. The J segment lost 0 bases and the V segment lost 7 bases, leaving 7 bases of the junction unmatched. This CDR3 is 16 amino acids long. CDR3 coding DNA: TGTGCCAGCAACATATTAGCGGGGTCGAACACCGGGGAGCTGTTTTTT. Translation: CASNILAGSNTGELFF.

Ten or more counts support this clonotype. The V and J genes are TRBV12-3 or TRBV12-4 and TRBJ2-7, with D uncertain. The CDR3 is 12 amino acids. Trimming took off 2 bases at V and 4 bases at J, with 6 bases between the two ends. The CDR3 sequence is CASSLLMYEQYF. The CDR3 region has the DNA TGTGCCAGCAGTTTACTGATGTACGAGCAGTACTTC.

The V call is TRBV10-3, the J call TRBJ2-2, with D unclear. Germline V gene lookup returns CDR1 ENHRY and CDR2 SYGVKD. Between the trimmed V and J ends, which lost 6 bases and 6 bases, there was a span of 11 bases. This CDR3 is built from 13 residues. The DNA of the CDR3 is TGTGCCATCAGGGTCCTGGTATCCGGGGAGCTGTTTTTT. The encoded protein is CAIRVLVSGELFF.

The rearrangement uses TRBV2 and TRBJ2-7, with D possibly TRBD2 on 6 matching bases. CDR1 SNHLY and CDR2 FYNNEI come from the germline V gene. The CDR3 runs to 15 residues. Trimming removed 1 base from V and 2 bases from J, with 12 bases in between. This chain's CDR3 is CASSEGLVTTYEQYF. CDR3 in DNA: TGTGCCAGCAGTGAAGGACTAGTAACAACCTACGAGCAGTACTTC.

CDR3 amino acids: CASSLGPPLSTLGSYNEQFF. For the CDR3, the DNA is TGTGCCAGCAGCTTGGGGCCGCCCCTTAGTACCTTGGGCTCCTACAATGAGCAGTTCTTC. J is TRBJ2-1 and V is TRBV7-3, with D possibly being TRBD1 (5 bases). This CDR3 spans 20 amino acids. Germline V CDR1 and CDR2: SGHTA, FQGTGA. V was trimmed by 3 bases and J by 0 bases, leaving 24 bases between them.

This clonotype came up a few times. The chain recombines TRBV7-9 with TRBJ1-5, with 9 bases that match TRBD1. This CDR3 has 14 residues. V was clipped by 1 base and J by 6 bases; unmatched bases: 1. Germline assignment: CDR1 SEHNR and CDR2 FQNEAQ (reference sequence). CDR3 coding DNA: TGTGCCAGCAGCTTAGGGGGACAGGGTCAGCCCCAGCATTTT. This codes for CASSLGGQGQPQHF.

This clonotype showed up many times. The rearrangement joins TRBV9 to TRBJ1-5; D gene unclear. Trimming shortened V by 4 bases and J by 1 base, and 6 bases separated the two germline ends. The CDR3 runs 13 residues. Germline V gene sequence: CDR1 SGDLS, CDR2 YYNGEE. This chain's CDR3 is CASSLDSNQPQHF. For the CDR3, the DNA is TGTGCCAGCAGCCTGGACAGCAATCAGCCCCAGCATTTT.

The J gene is TRBJ2-7, the V gene TRBV7-9; 8 bases match TRBD1. Per the germline V gene, CDR1 is SEHNR and CDR2 is FQNEAQ (reference sequence). The CDR3 loop spans 16 amino acids. The trim removed 5 bases at V and 6 bases at J, leaving 15 bases unmatched. The CDR3 region is CASSLTAGRGRFEQYF. CDR3 sequence (DNA): TGTGCCAGCAGCCTCACCGCTGGCAGGGGGCGCTTCGAGCAGTACTTC.

This clonotype was found many times. The chain links TRBV20-1 to TRBJ1-5; a weak D match, TRBD1 (6 bases). CDR1 is DFQATT, CDR2 SNEGSKA, per germline (reference sequence). CDR3 size: 15 residues. Trimming pared 6 bases from V and 3 bases from J, leaving 18 bases between. The chain's CDR3 is CSALDRTRLNQPQHF. The CDR3 DNA reads as TGCAGTGCCCTCGACAGGACCCGGCTCAATCAGCCCCAGCATTTT.

This sequence joins TRBV5-1 and TRBJ2-5, with 12 bases identical to TRBD2. The CDR3 runs to 17 residues. Germline-derived CDR1 and CDR2 are SGHRS and YFSETQ. V shed 0 bases, J shed 0 bases, and the junction held 3 bases outside the gene matches. The CDR3 DNA follows: TGCGCCAGCAGCTTGGGACTAGCGGGGGAGTACCAAGAGACCCAGTACTTC. It codes for CASSLGLAGEYQETQYF.

This chain joins TRBV12-3 or TRBV12-4 and TRBJ2-5, with 7 bases that match TRBD2. Trimming removed 7 bases from V and 0 bases from J; junction bases left unmatched: 20. The CDR3 loop spans 19 amino acids. The CDR3 bases are TGTGCCAGCACTCGGAGGGGACTATTCAACCCCTTTTACCAAGAGACCCAGTACTTC. It specifies CASTRRGLFNPFYQETQYF.

This clonotype has just a few counts. The chain has TRBV4-1 and TRBJ2-7; D is unresolved. Trimming removed 0 bases from V and 5 bases from J, with 11 bases in between. The CDR3 loop spans 14 amino acids. Germline loops: CDR1 MGHRA, CDR2 YSYEKL. CDR3 sequence reads: CASSQELTPNEQYF. The CDR3 bases are TGCGCCAGCAGCCAAGAATTGACCCCAAACGAGCAGTACTTC.

The chain employs TRBV10-3 and TRBJ2-3; 9 nucleotides agree with TRBD1. CDR3 length equals 15 residues. The J segment lost 4 bases and the V segment lost 6 bases, leaving 8 bases of the junction unmatched. CDR1 and CDR2 from the germline V gene are ENHRY and SYGVKD. The CDR3 spells CAIRDTGGTPDTQYF. CDR3 coding DNA: TGTGCCATCAGAGACACAGGGGGCACACCAGATACGCAGTATTTT.

This clonotype was recorded a few times. V usage is TRBV20-1 and J usage is TRBJ2-5; 8 bases are shared with TRBD2. The V gene end was trimmed by 1 base and the J gene end by 5 bases; junction bases not matched to a gene: 6. The CDR3 loop spans 14 amino acids. The germline CDR1 and CDR2 sequences are DFQATT and SNEGSKA (reference sequence). In DNA, the CDR3 is TGCAGTGCTAGAGCGGGCGGCGGGGGGGAGACCCAGTACTTC. This encodes CSARAGGGGETQYF.

The chain combines TRBV7-9 with TRBJ1-2; D is unresolved. The CDR3 runs to 13 residues. The V end was cut by 0 bases, the J end by 10 bases, with 12 bases between. CDR1 and CDR2 (germline): SEHNR, FQNEAQ (reference sequence). CDR3: CASSLAGRLDYTF. The CDR3 DNA sequence: TGTGCCAGCAGCTTAGCTGGCAGGTTGGACTACACCTTC.

This clonotype occurred a few times. The rearrangement uses TRBV25-1 and TRBJ2-7; TRBD2 is a possible D gene (6 bases). Trimming stripped 8 bases from V and 2 bases from J, with 19 bases between. CDR3 size: 15 residues. Per germline, CDR1 MGHDK and CDR2 SYGVNS. The CDR3 DNA reads as TGTGCCAGCGGTATGGAGGGATGGGCTCCCTACGAGCAGTACTTC. It yields the protein CASGMEGWAPYEQYF.

The gene calls are TRBV29-1 and TRBJ1-2; D not resolved. The CDR3 has 14 residues. V was shortened by 8 bases and J by 4 bases, with 20 bases between the two germline ends. Germline V lookup: CDR1 SQVTM, CDR2 ANQGSEA. CDR3 in amino acids: CSPTPETGGYGYTF. As DNA, the CDR3 is TGCAGCCCCACTCCGGAGACGGGAGGCTATGGCTACACCTTC.

This rearrangement joins TRBV2 to TRBJ1-4; 7 bases fit TRBD1. The CDR3 has 15 residues. Per germline, CDR1 SNHLY and CDR2 FYNNEI. J gave up 11 bases and V 7 bases, and 16 bases lay outside the gene matches. The CDR3 DNA follows: TGTGCCAGCAACCTGGACAGGACAGAGGGGGGGAAACTGTTTTTT. Translating gives CASNLDRTEGGKLFF.

The V gene is TRBV29-1, the J gene TRBJ1-2; TRBD1 matches 11 bases. Germline V gene sequence: CDR1 SQVTM, CDR2 ANQGSEA. V trimming: 7 bases; J trimming: 7 bases; junction bases outside the gene matches: 5. This CDR3 spans 12 amino acids. This CDR3 is CSDWTGGGGYTF. The CDR3 DNA reads as TGCAGCGACTGGACAGGGGGCGGTGGCTACACCTTC.

This clonotype appeared a few times. The gene calls are TRBV12-3 or TRBV12-4 and TRBJ2-2, with a weak D call TRBD2 (5 bases). This CDR3 spans 14 amino acids. V lost 2 bases to trimming and J lost 7 bases, with 11 bases between them. The CDR3 sequence: CASSLLARGGELFF. CDR3 DNA: TGTGCCAGCAGTTTACTAGCCCGGGGCGGGGAGCTGTTTTTT.

This clonotype was observed a few times. This chain links TRBV27 with TRBJ1-1; 8 bases fit TRBD1. This CDR3 region has 14 residues. Germline assignment: CDR1 MNHEY and CDR2 SMNVEV (reference sequence). V lost 6 bases and J lost 0; bases outside the gene matches: 3. The CDR3 is CASRQGGVNTEAFF. CDR3 nucleotides: TGTGCCAGCAGACAGGGGGGTGTGAACACTGAAGCTTTCTTT.

V and J are TRBV9 and TRBJ2-7; 12 positions agree with TRBD2. With V trimmed by 4 bases and J by 4 bases, 6 bases remained unmatched. CDR1 is SGDLS, CDR2 YYNGEE, per germline. CDR3 length equals 15 residues. CDR3 coding DNA: TGTGCCAGCAGCTCGACGACTAGCGGGGGATACGAGCAGTACTTC. Its translation is CASSSTTSGGYEQYF.

The chain uses TRBV12-3 or TRBV12-4 and TRBJ2-3; 14 bases fit TRBD2. The CDR3 contains 18 residues. With V trimmed by 5 bases and J by 2 bases, 9 bases remained unmatched. In DNA, the CDR3 is TGTGCCAGCAGTCGTCCGGGACTAGCGGGGGCAGTCACAGATACGCAGTATTTT. This codes for CASSRPGLAGAVTDTQYF.

This chain uses TRBV19 with TRBJ1-1, with 10 bases lining up with TRBD1. V shed 3 bases, J shed 1 base, and the junction held 5 bases outside the gene matches. This CDR3 has 16 amino acids. Looked up from germline, CDR1 is LNHDA and CDR2 is SQIVND (reference sequence). CDR3 sequence: CASSMSRDRGNTEAFF. In DNA, the CDR3 is TGTGCCAGTAGTATGTCCCGGGACAGGGGGAACACTGAAGCTTTCTTT.

The rearrangement uses TRBV11-2 and TRBJ2-2; unclear D gene. This CDR3 has 10 amino acids. Germline CDR1 is SGHAT and CDR2 is FQNNGV. V was trimmed by 7 bases and J by 7 bases, leaving 4 bases between them. The CDR3 loop is CASTSGELFF. The CDR3 DNA reads as TGTGCCAGCACCAGCGGGGAGCTGTTTTTT.

This clonotype appeared many times. The rearrangement links TRBV10-2 to TRBJ2-2; 9 bases line up with TRBD1. The CDR3 covers 13 residues. Trimming at V came to 9 bases and at J to 6 bases, leaving 5 bases not matched to a gene. Germline V CDR1 and CDR2: WSHSY, SAAADI. CDR3 sequence: CASKGQGAGELFF. DNA for the CDR3: TGCGCCAGTAAGGGACAGGGTGCCGGGGAGCTGTTTTTT.

The chain uses TRBV4-1 and TRBJ2-5, with a possible D match to TRBD1 (5 bases). The germline CDR1 and CDR2 sequences are MGHRA and YSYEKL. The V end was cut by 0 bases, the J end by 3 bases, with 11 bases between. This CDR3 is 15 amino acids long. The CDR3 bases are TGCGCCAGCAGCCAAGAGGACATTACGGAAGAGACCCAGTACTTC. This codes for CASSQEDITEETQYF.